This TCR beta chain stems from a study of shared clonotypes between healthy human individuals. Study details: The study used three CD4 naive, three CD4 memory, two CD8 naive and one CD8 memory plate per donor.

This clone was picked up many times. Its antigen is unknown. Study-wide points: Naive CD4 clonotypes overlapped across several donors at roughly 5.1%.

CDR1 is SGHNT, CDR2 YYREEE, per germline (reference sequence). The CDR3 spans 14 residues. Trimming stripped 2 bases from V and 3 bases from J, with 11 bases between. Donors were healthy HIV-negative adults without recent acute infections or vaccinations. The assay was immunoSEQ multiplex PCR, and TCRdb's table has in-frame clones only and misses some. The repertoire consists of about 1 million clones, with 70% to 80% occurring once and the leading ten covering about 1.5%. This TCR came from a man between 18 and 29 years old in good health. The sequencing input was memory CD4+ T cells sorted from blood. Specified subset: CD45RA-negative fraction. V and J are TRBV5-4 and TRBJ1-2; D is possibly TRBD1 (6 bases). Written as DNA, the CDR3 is TGTGCCAGCAGCTTAGGCGGGGGCGACTATGGCTACACCTTC. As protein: CASSLGGGDYGYTF.